Sequencing of this T cell receptor beta chain was carried out in a study of T cell clonality in common variable immunodeficiency. Study results and caveats: Repertoire-complication correlations in CVID were limited by patient heterogeneity.

This clone has at least ten counts. What it binds is unknown. The CDR3 goes on 3 residues after the read ends, and that part is filled in from the germline J gene. TCRdb's copy holds only in-frame clones and misses some; the assay was immunoSEQ multiplex PCR. The record shows under 45,000 clones for this sample, with no singletons present. V lost 3 bases and J 8 bases, leaving 18 bases between the germline ends. The CDR3 contains 15 residues. Germline V gene lookup returns CDR1 SGHRS and CDR2 YFSETQ. Donors gave roughly 5 to 8 ml heparinized peripheral whole blood. The specimen sequenced was peripheral blood mononuclear cells. The chain uses TRBV5-1 and TRBJ1-5, with D unclear. This receptor was obtained from a person between 18 and 75 years old in good health. The CDR3 here is CASSSSGSEEEPQHF. The CDR3 DNA, read in part, is TGCGCCAGCAGCTCCTCGGGGTCGGAAGAGGAGCCC. The full variable domain, rest sourced from reference TRBV5-1 and TRBJ1-5, is KAGVTQTPRYLIKTRGQQVTLSCSPISGHRSVSWYQQTPGQGLQFLFEYFSETQRNKGNFPGRFSGRQFSNSRSEMNVSTLELGDSALYLCASSSSGSEEEPQHFGDGTRLSIL.